These T cell receptor beta chains were read from a single sample in a study of identical twins. Each CDR3 protein gets one entry after TCRdb re-called the 5' RACE reads with MiXCR. The sample lists 540,000 or so distinct CDR3 sequences, about 22% seen once, with around 0.5% in the top ten. This same sample was also taken into another study, of yellow fever vaccine responses in identical twins.

The sample was CD4+ T cells sorted from blood. All receptors derive from a young woman in good health. Each CDR3 is given without its conserved first and last residue. The size of a clone is reported for some rows only, either as once, few or many, or as a class for expanded clones.

cdr3_aa clone_size j_call v_call
ASSLTRPGYT few TRBJ1-2 TRBV7-2
SAGTANEKLF few TRBJ1-4 TRBV20-1
SASRGPGELF - TRBJ2-2 TRBV20-1
ASLGLAKNIQY - TRBJ2-4 TRBV11-2
ASSWGGSGISYEQY - TRBJ2-7 TRBV6-2/TRBV6-3
ASSSSLAGGRSEQF once TRBJ2-1 TRBV5-1
ASSQDPGGRGKNTEAF - TRBJ1-1 TRBV4-2
ASSQGDRGNQETQY - TRBJ2-5 TRBV4-1
ASSPQTGSYGYT - TRBJ1-2 TRBV19
SASGLAANEQF - TRBJ2-1 TRBV20-1
ASSPIGAAGNIQY few TRBJ2-4 TRBV9
ASSFGGELF many TRBJ2-2 TRBV12-3/TRBV12-4
ASSRLAGFEQY - TRBJ2-7 TRBV6-1
ASSPRASGPYNEQF - TRBJ2-1 TRBV7-9
SARSPLKRGLDTQY few TRBJ2-3 TRBV20-1
ASSLGDREY few TRBJ2-5 TRBV7-9
ASSPAPLSVSSYNEQF - TRBJ2-1 TRBV5-1
ASTPYRTPNPETQY few TRBJ2-5 TRBV19
ASSLGTVVQETQY - TRBJ2-5 TRBV5-1
ASSQERGISETQY few TRBJ2-5 TRBV4-1
ASSLAFRGRDEKLF few TRBJ1-4 TRBV7-9
SARDFGTHTYEQY few TRBJ2-7 TRBV20-1
ASSLVRGPSSYNEQF - TRBJ2-1 TRBV5-1
ASSLNTLNTEAF many TRBJ1-1 TRBV12-3/TRBV12-4
ASSVVGGGGTEAF - TRBJ1-1 TRBV9
ASSGGRDPGQPQH - TRBJ1-5 TRBV2
ASSLLQGIDYGYT - TRBJ1-2 TRBV5-1
ASASGVGANVLT - TRBJ2-6 TRBV12-3/TRBV12-4
ATSTRVGTGPRGEQF few TRBJ2-1 TRBV15
ASSLSGQGIPYEQY - TRBJ2-7 TRBV5-1
ASSPTPHSTSHQETQY - TRBJ2-5 TRBV4-1
ASSAILVRDETQY - TRBJ2-5 TRBV3-1
SAPLNEGKGNEQF - TRBJ2-1 TRBV20-1
ASRDQLSEAF - TRBJ1-1 TRBV6-5
ASSPLQYSNQPQH few TRBJ1-5 TRBV10-2